A selection of T cell receptor beta chains follows, all from one sample in a study of lymphopenia after photon versus proton radiotherapy. TCRdb keeps only in-frame clones here, not all; method: immunoSEQ multiplex PCR. The data contain 70,000 or so clones, just over 90% of them seen just once; the ten biggest clones take up approximately 2.9%. The sequencing used peripheral blood, collected from a patient treated with photon-based radiotherapy. The receptor source for this set is a woman in her 70s with pancreatic cancer. CDR3s include the opening cysteine and the closing phenylalanine or tryptophan. A D gene is named only where the DNA matches it firmly. Size is stated for part of the rows, as once, few or many counts, or as a class when the clone is expanded.

13 TRBJ2-5 . TRBV5-6 . CASSVGTQETQYF TGTGCCAGCAGCGTCGGGACCCAAGAGACCCAGTACTTC
14 TRBJ2-4 . TRBV7-9 . CASSLEAGNAIQYF TGTGCCAGCAGCTTAGAAGCCGGGAACGCCATTCAGTACTTC
15 TRBJ2-7 . TRBV5-1 TRBD2 CASSSNPGGAYEQYF TGCGCCAGCAGCTCCAACCCCGGGGGGGCGTACGAGCAGTACTTC
12 TRBJ1-4 . TRBV7-9 . CASSSQYEKLFF TGTGCCAGCAGCTCCCAATATGAAAAACTGTTTTTT
18 TRBJ1-4 . TRBV5-5 . CASSPVGSGGPGNEKLFF TGTGCCAGCAGCCCTGTAGGTTCTGGGGGGCCAGGAAATGAAAAACTGTTTTTT
16 TRBJ2-1 . TRBV5-1 . CASSSNGLSSYNEQFF TGCGCCAGCAGCTCCAACGGTCTAAGCTCCTACAATGAGCAGTTCTTC
15 TRBJ1-1 . TRBV27 . CASSFSILGSTEAFF TGTGCCAGCAGTTTTTCGATATTAGGATCGACTGAAGCTTTCTTT
15 TRBJ2-7 . TRBV7-9 TRBD1 CASSLTGGASAEQYF TGTGCCAGCAGCCTAACAGGGGGCGCTTCTGCCGAGCAGTACTTC
16 TRBJ2-3 . TRBV14 TRBD2 CASSQELAGLADTQYF TGTGCCAGCAGCCAGGAACTAGCGGGATTGGCCGATACGCAGTATTTT
14 TRBJ2-7 . TRBV1 . CTSSPGRVPYEQYF TGCACCAGCAGCCCCGGCAGGGTACCCTACGAGCAGTACTTC
20 TRBJ2-3 . TRBV30 TRBD2 CAWSAHLTRTSGSGRDTQYF TGTGCCTGGAGTGCACACCTTACCCGAACTAGCGGGAGTGGTAGAGATACGCAGTATTTT
13 TRBJ2-3 . TRBV7-6 . CASSLVYTDTQYF TGTGCCAGCAGCTTAGTCTATACAGATACGCAGTATTTT
14 TRBJ2-3 once TRBV29-1 TRBD1 CSVATGQGQDTQYF TGCAGCGTTGCTACGGGACAGGGCCAAGATACGCAGTATTTT